These 9 T cell receptor beta chains originate from one sample sequenced in a study of shared clonotypes between healthy human individuals. Generated by immunoSEQ multiplex PCR, the TCRdb table keeps only in-frame clones and is missing some. This table has about 1.4 million clones, approximately 96% appearing once. The specimen sequenced was naive CD4+ T cells sorted from blood. Subset meaning: CD45RA+ positively selected. The source is a man aged 25-40 years in good health.

About this clone itself: Additional DNA sequences in this sample encode the identical CDR3. The chain recombines TRBV6-6 with TRBJ1-5, with D maybe TRBD1 (5 bases). The V end lost 0 bases, the J end lost 2 bases, and 8 bases lay between the germline ends. Looked up from germline, CDR1 is MNHNY and CDR2 is SVGAGI (reference sequence). This CDR3 has 15 residues. The CDR3 spells CASSYSRAGNQPQHF. The CDR3 DNA follows: TGTGCCAGCAGTTACTCCAGGGCTGGCAATCAGCCCCAGCATTTT.

The genes are TRBV18 and TRBJ1-1, with no clear D. CDR1 and CDR2 (germline): KGHSH, LQKENI. V lost 4 bases and J 1 base, leaving 16 bases between the germline ends. The CDR3 consists of 16 residues. CDR3 region: CASSHGRRTANTEAFF. Here the CDR3 DNA reads TGTGCCAGCTCACACGGGAGACGAACCGCGAACACTGAAGCTTTCTTT.

The chain combines TRBV18 with TRBJ2-1, with D perhaps matching TRBD1 (5 bases). The germline V and J ends were trimmed by 3 bases and 4 bases, with 16 bases remaining between them. The CDR3 is 16 amino acids. Per germline, CDR1 KGHSH and CDR2 LQKENI. CDR3 coding DNA: TGTGCCAGCTCACCCCCTAACAGGAGAGATTACAATGAGCAGTTCTTC. Amino acid sequence: CASSPPNRRDYNEQFF.

The chain uses TRBV27 and TRBJ1-2, with D uncertain. CDR1 is MNHEY and CDR2 is SMNVEV in the germline V gene (reference sequence). This CDR3 spans 13 amino acids. Trimming pared 5 bases from V and 5 bases from J, leaving 12 bases between. CDR3: CASSRPNMYGYTF. CDR3 nucleotide sequence: TGTGCCAGCAGTCGCCCCAATATGTATGGCTACACCTTC.

The chain uses TRBV6-5 and TRBJ2-3; tentatively, D is TRBD2 (6 bases). Germline-derived CDR1 and CDR2 are MNHEY and SVGAGI. The CDR3 loop spans 15 amino acids. V was shortened by 2 bases and J by 3 bases, with 12 bases between the two germline ends. The DNA for the CDR3 is TGTGCCAGCAGTTACCGGGGACGGGGGACAGATACGCAGTATTTT. Translated: CASSYRGRGTDTQYF.

The chain links TRBV4-1 to TRBJ1-1; the D gene is possibly TRBD1 (5 bases). The germline gives CDR1 MGHRA, CDR2 YSYEKL. The V and J ends lost 0 bases and 3 bases respectively, with 20 bases between them. The CDR3 runs 18 residues. The CDR3 region has the DNA TGCGCCAGCAGCCAAGATCCCACTTTGGTTGGGGGGGACACTGAAGCTTTCTTT. It translates to CASSQDPTLVGGDTEAFF.

The CDR3 region has the DNA TGTGCCAGCAGCTTAGCTAGCGGGAGGGGACAGACCCAGTACTTC. Its protein product is CASSLASGRGQTQYF. The V call is TRBV7-8, the J call TRBJ2-5; TRBD2 matches 11 bases. Germline trimming cut 0 bases from V and 6 bases from J; bases unmatched to any gene: 3. CDR1 is SGHVS, CDR2 FQNEAQ, per germline. This CDR3 spans 15 amino acids.

This chain's CDR3 is CASSIGTGGGQPQHF. CDR3 nucleotide sequence: TGTGCCAGTAGTATAGGGACAGGGGGCGGTCAGCCCCAGCATTTT. The chain joins TRBV19 to TRBJ1-5, with 11 bases fitting TRBD1. Per the germline V gene, CDR1 is LNHDA and CDR2 is SQIVND (reference sequence). The CDR3 totals 15 residues. V gave up 1 base and J gave up 6 bases; unmatched junction bases: 2.

The rearrangement links TRBV14 to TRBJ2-3; D gene uncertain. Between the trimmed V and J ends, which lost 2 bases and 3 bases, there was a span of 6 bases. The CDR3 spans 13 residues. Germline V CDR1 and CDR2: SGHDN, FVKESK. The chain's CDR3 is CASSQTWTDTQYF. The CDR3 bases are TGTGCCAGCAGCCAAACGTGGACAGATACGCAGTATTTT.